The 26 T cell receptor beta chains below were found in one sample sequenced in a study of beta chain features in type 1 diabetes. Expressed TCRB transcripts were sequenced, since all the RNA that had been isolated was reverse transcribed. Sequencing used immunoSEQ multiplex PCR; TCRdb keeps in-frame clones, though not all of them. The data contain about 370,000 clones, roughly 15% of them singletons. The source material was naive CD4+ T cells from blood. These receptors originate from a woman aged 18-35 years in good health.

The table lists this clone with a few counts. The chain employs TRBV5-4 and TRBJ2-5; the match to TRBD2 covers 7 bases. The CDR3 extends over 16 amino acids. Germline V CDR1 and CDR2: SGHNT, YYREEE (reference sequence). V dropped 4 bases and J dropped 3; count of bases not matched to a gene: 12. The DNA of the CDR3 is TGTGCCAGCAGCCCTCGACTAGCTAGCGGCAAAGAGACCCAGTACTTC. It codes for CASSPRLASGKETQYF.

V and J are TRBV4-1 and TRBJ2-1; the D gene is possibly TRBD1 (5 bases). The germline V gene has CDR1 MGHRA and CDR2 YSYEKL. The CDR3 runs to 11 residues. The germline V and J ends were trimmed by 3 bases and 12 bases, with 9 bases remaining between them. The CDR3 DNA reads TGCGCCAGCAGCCAGTCACAGGTGCAGTTCTTC. Residues: CASSQSQVQFF.

The CDR3 region has the DNA TGTGCCAGTAGGCACAGGGCCCGCGGAAATGAGCAGTTCTTC. Protein product: CASRHRARGNEQFF. The chain employs TRBV19 and TRBJ2-1, with D possibly matching TRBD1 (6 bases). The ends were cut back, 6 bases at V and 7 bases at J, with 16 bases in the middle. Germline loops: CDR1 LNHDA, CDR2 SQIVND (reference sequence). The CDR3 spans 14 residues. The complete variable domain, with remaining parts taken from reference TRBV19 and TRBJ2-1, reads DGGITQSPKYLFRKEGQNVTLSCEQNLNHDAMYWYRQDPGQGLRLIYYSQIVNDFQKGDIAEGYSVSREKKESFPLTVTSAQKNPTAFYLCASRHRARGNEQFFGPGTRLTVL.

As to this clone: Distinct nucleotide sequences in the sample also encode this CDR3. This chain uses TRBV28 with TRBJ2-1; no firm D call. The CDR3 length is 13 residues. Trimming pared 6 bases from V and 7 bases from J, leaving 13 bases between. CDR1 is MDHEN, CDR2 SYDVKM, per germline. The CDR3 region has the DNA TGTGCCAGCAGCTTACTGGCACCAAATGAGCAGTTCTTC. This gives the protein CASSLLAPNEQFF.

This sequence joins TRBV5-1 and TRBJ1-1; D may be TRBD1 (5 bases). Per germline, CDR1 SGHRS and CDR2 YFSETQ. The CDR3 is made up of 13 amino acids. V was clipped by 8 bases and J by 2 bases, with 13 bases between them. The CDR3 is CASRSWGNTEAFF. The CDR3 DNA is TGCGCCAGTCGCTCGTGGGGCAACACTGAAGCTTTCTTT.

J is TRBJ2-1 and V is TRBV4-1; TRBD2 matches 13 bases. This CDR3 region has 18 residues. The ends lost 5 bases at V and 2 bases at J; junction bases unmatched: 9. CDR1 is MGHRA and CDR2 is YSYEKL in the germline V gene. The CDR3 nucleotides read TGCGCCAGCAGCTTAAGTATCGGGACTAGCGGGGCCTACAATGAGCAGTTCTTC. Its protein is CASSLSIGTSGAYNEQFF.

This clone was picked up a small number of times. DNA for the CDR3: TGCGCCAGCAGTCGAGCGGGAGGAGGTTACGAGCAGTACTTC. Its translation is CASSRAGGGYEQYF. The V gene is TRBV4-3, the J gene TRBJ2-7, with 9 positions matching TRBD2. Losses at the gene ends were 6 bases for V and 4 bases for J; bases not matched to a gene: 7. CDR3 length equals 14 residues. Germline V gene data show CDR1 as LGHNA and CDR2 as YSLEER.

This clone was seen a few times. This chain links TRBV30 with TRBJ1-2; D is ambiguous. V lost 5 bases, J lost 1 base, and 14 bases lay in between. Germline V gene lookup returns CDR1 GTSNPN and CDR2 SVGIG (reference sequence). This CDR3 contains 14 residues. In DNA, the CDR3 is TGTGCCTGGGGCGGTCTACCGATTAACTATGGCTACACCTTC. The encoded protein is CAWGGLPINYGYTF.

This clone appeared a few times. In DNA form, the CDR3 reads TGTGCCAGCAGAATTTGGACAAGGAGCACAGATACGCAGTATTTT. Translating gives CASRIWTRSTDTQYF. V is TRBV6-5 and J is TRBJ2-3; perhaps TRBD1 as D (5 bases). CDR1 and CDR2 (germline): MNHEY, SVGAGI. V was cut by 6 bases and J by 0 bases, with 13 bases left in between. This CDR3 comprises 15 residues.

This sequence joins TRBV30 and TRBJ2-7, with TRBD1 matching 11 bases. Looked up from germline, CDR1 is GTSNPN and CDR2 is SVGIG (reference sequence). This CDR3 is 14 amino acids long. V lost 4 bases, J lost 7 bases, and 9 bases stayed unmatched. The CDR3 reads CAWNVGQGAREQYF. Written as DNA, the CDR3 is TGTGCCTGGAACGTAGGACAGGGGGCGAGAGAGCAGTACTTC. Using reference TRBV30 and TRBJ2-7 for the parts outside the CDR3, the full variable domain is SQTIHQWPATLVQPVGSPLSLECTVEGTSNPNLYWYRQAAGRGLQLLFYSVGIGQISSEVPQNLSASRPQDRQFILSSKKLLLSDSGFYLCAWNVGQGAREQYFGPGTRLTVT.

This clone has just a few counts. The chain links TRBV7-9 to TRBJ2-1; the D gene is possibly TRBD1 (6 bases). Germline CDR1 reads SEHNR; CDR2 reads FQNEAQ (reference sequence). The CDR3 has 13 residues. V was trimmed by 4 bases and J by 9 bases, leaving 13 bases between them. Here the CDR3 DNA reads TGTGCCAGCAGCTCGAGTTGGGGGCCTGAGCAGTTCTTC. This encodes CASSSSWGPEQFF.

This clone was found a few times. This chain connects TRBV30 to TRBJ1-1; D ambiguous. This CDR3 spans 13 amino acids. Germline CDR1 GTSNPN, CDR2 SVGIG (reference sequence). V dropped 0 bases and J dropped 2 bases, with 7 bases sitting between them. The CDR3 DNA reads as TGTGCCTGGAGTGTAGCGGTCAACACTGAAGCTTTCTTT. Translation gives CAWSVAVNTEAFF.

There are a few counts of this clone. The J gene is TRBJ2-7, the V gene TRBV19; D is ambiguous. The CDR3 runs 14 residues. V lost 5 bases and J lost 0, with 11 bases in between. The germline gives CDR1 LNHDA, CDR2 SQIVND (reference sequence). CDR3 sequence: CASSAAAVSYEQYF. The CDR3 nucleotides read TGTGCCAGTAGTGCCGCCGCGGTCTCCTACGAGCAGTACTTC.

The chain combines TRBV5-1 with TRBJ2-7; D possibly corresponds to TRBD2 (6 bases). Germline-derived CDR1 and CDR2 are SGHRS and YFSETQ. Trimming took off 1 base at V and 2 bases at J, with 10 bases between the two ends. This CDR3 has 14 residues. Here the CDR3 DNA reads TGCGCCAGCAGCTTGTCGGGGGAAACCTACGAGCAGTACTTC. This sequence encodes CASSLSGETYEQYF.

The chain is built from TRBV5-1 and TRBJ2-4; perhaps TRBD2 as D (6 bases). The CDR3 contains 15 residues. V was clipped by 1 base and J by 5 bases, with 13 bases between them. CDR1 and CDR2 from the germline V gene are SGHRS and YFSETQ. CDR3 DNA: TGCGCCAGCAGCTTGTATGATCGGAGGGAAAACATTCAGTACTTC. Its translation is CASSLYDRRENIQYF.

The CDR3 coding sequence is TGTGCCTGGAGGACAGACAGAGCCTCTGGAAACACCATATATTTT. Protein sequence: CAWRTDRASGNTIYF. The chain links TRBV30 to TRBJ1-3; a possible D gene is TRBD1 (5 bases). The CDR3 contains 15 residues. V dropped 3 bases and J dropped 0 bases, with 12 bases sitting between them. Germline lookup yields CDR1 GTSNPN and CDR2 SVGIG (reference sequence).

This clone has only a few counts. The chain uses TRBV6-6 and TRBJ1-2; no clear D. The V and J ends lost 3 bases and 8 bases respectively, with 16 bases between them. The CDR3 has 14 residues. The V gene's germline CDR1 is MNHNY and CDR2 SVGAGI (reference sequence). Here the CDR3 DNA reads TGTGCCAGCAGTTATGACATCACGGGAGGGGGCTACACCTTC. Protein: CASSYDITGGGYTF.

The table lists this clone with a few counts. V is TRBV30 and J is TRBJ1-5, with D tentatively TRBD1 (6 bases). Germline V lookup: CDR1 GTSNPN, CDR2 SVGIG (reference sequence). This CDR3 has 18 amino acids. V was cut by 0 bases and J by 4 bases, with 22 bases left in between. The CDR3 loop reads CAWSVRGTGLGVNQPQHF. The CDR3 DNA follows: TGTGCCTGGAGTGTAAGGGGTACAGGGTTGGGGGTAAATCAGCCCCAGCATTTT. The whole variable domain, remainder taken from reference TRBV30 and TRBJ1-5, is SQTIHQWPATLVQPVGSPLSLECTVEGTSNPNLYWYRQAAGRGLQLLFYSVGIGQISSEVPQNLSASRPQDRQFILSSKKLLLSDSGFYLCAWSVRGTGLGVNQPQHFGDGTRLSIL.

This clone has more than one count but fewer than ten. The chain uses TRBV7-2 and TRBJ1-1; the D is unclear. The CDR3 sequence is 14 residues long. The ends were cut back, 5 bases at V and 1 base at J, with 11 bases in the middle. The germline V gene encodes CDR1 SGHTA and CDR2 FQGNSA. CDR3 in DNA: TGTGCCAGCAGCACGAGCGGAGGGAACACTGAAGCTTTCTTT. Translation: CASSTSGGNTEAFF. The full variable domain, completed using reference TRBV7-2 and TRBJ1-1, is GAGVSQSPSNKVTEKGKDVELRCDPISGHTALYWYRQSLGQGLEFLIYFQGNSAPDKSGLPSDRFSAERTGGSVSTLTIQRTQQEDSAVYLCASSTSGGNTEAFFGQGTRLTVV.

This clone turned up a few times. The CDR3 nucleotides are TGTGCCAGCAGTGAAACCCGGTCGGACATTCAGTACTTC. Translated: CASSETRSDIQYF. This chain joins TRBV2 and TRBJ2-4; D remains unclear. The V end lost 2 bases, the J end lost 8 bases, and 10 bases lay between the germline ends. This CDR3 has 13 amino acids. The V gene's germline CDR1 is SNHLY and CDR2 FYNNEI.

There are a few counts of this clone. The chain recombines TRBV10-3 with TRBJ1-1; possible D gene TRBD1, 6 bases. This CDR3 has 14 residues. Trimming cost V 0 bases and J 5 bases, with 10 bases left between them. CDR1 ENHRY and CDR2 SYGVKD come from the germline V gene. The CDR3 loop reads CAISESQGRTEAFF. The DNA for the CDR3 is TGTGCCATCAGTGAGTCGCAGGGGCGGACTGAAGCTTTCTTT.

This clone has a handful of counts. CDR3 in amino acids: CASSVRQGATGELFF. The CDR3 region has the DNA TGTGCCAGCAGTGTAAGGCAGGGGGCGACCGGGGAGCTGTTTTTT. The chain combines TRBV2 with TRBJ2-2, with 8 bases aligning to TRBD1. The CDR3 spans 15 residues. The trim removed 4 bases at V and 5 bases at J, leaving 6 bases unmatched. Germline-derived CDR1 and CDR2 are SNHLY and FYNNEI.

This clone was seen only a few times. The V call is TRBV6-6, the J call TRBJ2-7, with D possibly matching TRBD1 (6 bases). The CDR3 sequence is 15 residues long. The germline gives CDR1 MNHNY, CDR2 SVGAGI (reference sequence). Between the trimmed V and J ends, which lost 5 bases and 7 bases, there was a span of 21 bases. The DNA of the CDR3 is TGTGCCAGCAGTCGCATTTCGGACAGAATAAGGGAGCAGTACTTC. Residues: CASSRISDRIREQYF.

V usage is TRBV13 and J usage is TRBJ2-3; 7 bases are shared with TRBD2. The V segment lost 1 base and the J segment 1 base; nucleotides outside the gene matches: 2. CDR1 is PRHDT, CDR2 FYEKMQ, per germline (reference sequence). The CDR3 totals 15 residues. The CDR3 nucleotides read TGTGCCAGCAGCTTAGCTAGCGGAGGCACAGATACGCAGTATTTT. It is translated as CASSLASGGTDTQYF.

V is TRBV7-2 and J is TRBJ2-5; the match to TRBD2 covers 10 bases. J lost 1 base, V lost 0 bases, and 2 bases had no gene match. The CDR3 runs 16 residues. Germline V gene lookup returns CDR1 SGHTA and CDR2 FQGNSA. As DNA, the CDR3 is TGTGCCAGCAGCTTAGCGCTAGCGGGAGCCCAAGAGACCCAGTACTTC. Its protein is CASSLALAGAQETQYF.

CDR3 amino acids: CSVEGGRAYTQYF. The CDR3 bases are TGCAGCGTTGAAGGTGGGAGGGCATATACGCAGTATTTT. This chain connects TRBV29-1 to TRBJ2-3; 7 bases fit TRBD2. Germline trimming cut 1 base from V and 7 bases from J; bases unmatched to any gene: 5. The CDR3 runs 13 residues. Germline lookup yields CDR1 SQVTM and CDR2 ANQGSEA.